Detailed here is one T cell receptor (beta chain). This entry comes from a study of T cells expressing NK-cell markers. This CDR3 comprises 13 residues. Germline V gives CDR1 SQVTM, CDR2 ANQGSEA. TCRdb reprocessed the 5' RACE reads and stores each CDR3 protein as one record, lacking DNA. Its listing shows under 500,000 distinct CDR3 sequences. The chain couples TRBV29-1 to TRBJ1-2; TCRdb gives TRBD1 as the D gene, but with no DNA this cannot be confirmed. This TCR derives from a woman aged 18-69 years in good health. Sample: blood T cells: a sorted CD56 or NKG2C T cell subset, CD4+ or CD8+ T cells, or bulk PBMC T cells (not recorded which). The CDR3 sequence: CSVEFPQGYGYTF.